These T cell receptor beta chains were read from a single sample in a study of Graves' ophthalmopathy and Graves' hyperthyroidism. A single record per CDR3 protein comes from TCRdb applying MiXCR to the multiplex PCR reads. This table has some 370,000 distinct CDR3 sequences, roughly 15% appearing once. Sequenced sample: peripheral blood. The receptors shown here come from an adult woman with stable Graves' hyperthyroidism. Each CDR3 is given with its conserved first and last residue. The D gene is left open where the match is weak. For some rows the clone size is stated as once, few or many, or as a class when expanded; others skip it.

d_call: NA; j_call: TRBJ1-2; v_call: TRBV6-1; clone_size: many; cdr3_aa: CASSPSPGADNYGYTF; cdr3_nt: TGTGCCAGCAGTCCGTCCCCCGGGGCTGATAACTATGGCTACACCTTC
d_call: NA; j_call: TRBJ1-5; v_call: TRBV12-3/TRBV12-4; clone_size: many; cdr3_aa: CASSLVGNGNQPQHF; cdr3_nt: TGTGCCAGCAGTTTAGTGGGTAATGGCAATCAGCCCCAGCATTTT
d_call: NA; j_call: TRBJ2-7; v_call: TRBV7-9; clone_size: many; cdr3_aa: CASSSTGTNWYEQYF; cdr3_nt: TGTGCCAGCAGTTCCACCGGGACGAACTGGTACGAGCAGTACTTC
d_call: NA; j_call: TRBJ2-7; v_call: TRBV7-9; clone_size: many; cdr3_aa: CASSHTRGDRDEQYF; cdr3_nt: TGTGCCAGCAGCCACACCAGGGGTGATCGAGACGAGCAGTACTTC
d_call: TRBD1; j_call: TRBJ2-7; v_call: TRBV27; clone_size: many; cdr3_aa: CASTSDRVSYEQYF; cdr3_nt: TGTGCCAGCACCTCGGACAGGGTCTCCTACGAGCAGTACTTC
d_call: NA; j_call: TRBJ1-5; v_call: TRBV6-4; clone_size: many; cdr3_aa: CASSDYWQGSNQPQHF; cdr3_nt: TGTGCCAGCAGTGACTATTGGCAGGGCAGCAATCAGCCCCAGCATTTT
d_call: NA; j_call: TRBJ1-5; v_call: TRBV24-1; clone_size: many; cdr3_aa: CATSERTGNQPQHF; cdr3_nt: TGTGCCACCAGTGAGAGGACGGGAAATCAGCCCCAGCATTTT
d_call: NA; j_call: TRBJ1-5; v_call: TRBV10-2; clone_size: many; cdr3_aa: CASSAVGGAVFGQPQHF; cdr3_nt: TGCGCCAGCAGTGCGGTTGGGGGAGCCGTGTTTGGTCAGCCCCAGCATTTT
d_call: TRBD1; j_call: TRBJ2-5; v_call: TRBV9; clone_size: many; cdr3_aa: CASSLTGGAETQYF; cdr3_nt: TGTGCCAGCAGCCTCACAGGGGGCGCGGAGACCCAGTACTTC
d_call: NA; j_call: TRBJ1-5; v_call: TRBV7-2; clone_size: many; cdr3_aa: CASSLGDNNQPQHF; cdr3_nt: TGTGCCAGCAGCTTAGGGGACAACAATCAGCCCCAGCATTTT
d_call: NA; j_call: TRBJ1-5; v_call: TRBV19; clone_size: NA; cdr3_aa: CASSMADAVNQPQHF; cdr3_nt: TGTGCCAGTAGTATGGCAGACGCCGTCAATCAGCCCCAGCATTTT
d_call: TRBD1; j_call: TRBJ2-7; v_call: TRBV4-1; clone_size: few; cdr3_aa: CASGPTRGLLSEQYF; cdr3_nt: TGCGCCAGCGGCCCAACCAGGGGGCTCCTCTCCGAGCAGTACTTC
d_call: NA; j_call: TRBJ1-5; v_call: TRBV5-5; clone_size: many; cdr3_aa: CASSLVGGRGFWPQHF; cdr3_nt: TGTGCCAGCAGCTTGGTTGGTGGAAGGGGGTTTTGGCCCCAGCATTTT
d_call: TRBD2; j_call: TRBJ2-5; v_call: TRBV6-5; clone_size: many; cdr3_aa: CASSSAGGGGGETQYF; cdr3_nt: TGTGCCAGCAGTTCTGCCGGGGGGGGAGGAGGAGAGACCCAGTACTTC
d_call: TRBD2; j_call: TRBJ2-7; v_call: TRBV6-5; clone_size: many; cdr3_aa: CASSPVAGGWEQYF; cdr3_nt: TGTGCCAGCAGCCCCGTAGCGGGAGGGTGGGAGCAGTACTTC
d_call: NA; j_call: TRBJ1-2; v_call: TRBV28; clone_size: many; cdr3_aa: CASSLGGGSEGYTF; cdr3_nt: TGTGCCAGCAGTTTAGGGGGAGGGTCGGAGGGCTACACCTTC
d_call: NA; j_call: TRBJ2-2; v_call: TRBV5-1; clone_size: many; cdr3_aa: CASSGAALNTGELFF; cdr3_nt: TGCGCCAGCAGTGGGGCAGCCTTGAACACCGGGGAGCTGTTTTTT
d_call: TRBD1; j_call: TRBJ1-1; v_call: TRBV7-9; clone_size: many; cdr3_aa: CASSTARDRGGSAFF; cdr3_nt: TGTGCCAGCAGCACGGCCAGGGACAGGGGAGGTTCAGCTTTCTTT
d_call: TRBD1; j_call: TRBJ1-1; v_call: TRBV6-1; clone_size: NA; cdr3_aa: CASRGVGQGWTEAFF; cdr3_nt: TGTGCCAGCAGGGGGGTTGGACAGGGATGGACTGAAGCTTTCTTT
d_call: NA; j_call: TRBJ2-4; v_call: TRBV11-2; clone_size: many; cdr3_aa: CASSRSPFGQLAKNIQYF; cdr3_nt: TGTGCCAGCAGCCGCTCGCCTTTCGGCCAGCTGGCCAAAAACATTCAGTACTTC
d_call: TRBD2; j_call: TRBJ2-2; v_call: TRBV12-3/TRBV12-4; clone_size: many; cdr3_aa: CASSVAGGPAGELFF; cdr3_nt: TGTGCCAGCAGTGTAGCGGGAGGGCCTGCCGGGGAGCTGTTTTTT
d_call: TRBD2; j_call: TRBJ2-7; v_call: TRBV6-2/TRBV6-3; clone_size: many; cdr3_aa: CASNLAGGPYEQYF; cdr3_nt: TGTGCCAGCAATCTAGCGGGAGGCCCCTACGAGCAGTACTTC
d_call: NA; j_call: TRBJ1-6; v_call: TRBV6-4; clone_size: many; cdr3_aa: CASSSQRDGNNSPLHF; cdr3_nt: TGTGCCAGCAGTTCCCAACGGGACGGAAATAATTCACCCCTCCACTTT
d_call: NA; j_call: TRBJ2-7; v_call: TRBV4-1; clone_size: many; cdr3_aa: CASSQDRILRSYEQYF; cdr3_nt: TGCGCCAGCAGCCAAGATAGGATCCTCCGTTCCTACGAGCAGTACTTC
d_call: NA; j_call: TRBJ1-2; v_call: TRBV20-1; clone_size: many; cdr3_aa: CTAGGPRNYGYTF; cdr3_nt: TGCACCGCCGGGGGACCCCGTAACTATGGCTACACCTTC